These 3 T cell receptor beta chains were all obtained from the same sample, sequenced in a study of OX40 agonist ivuxolimab in advanced cancers. Here immunoSEQ multiplex PCR was the method, and the copy in TCRdb shows in-frame clones only, minus some. The sample includes more than 50,000 clones, 80% to 90% seen only once; the top ten take 0.88%. The starting material was CD4+ or CD8+ T cells sorted from blood, obtained in a trial of the OX40 agonist ivuxolimab. The receptors here all came from an adult with an advanced solid tumor such as melanoma, head and neck, liver or kidney cancer.

The chain couples TRBV7-9 to TRBJ2-3; possibly TRBD2 for D (5 bases). Trimming took off 5 bases at V and 1 base at J, with 13 bases between the two ends. This CDR3 is built from 15 residues. Germline lookup yields CDR1 SEHNR and CDR2 FQNEAQ (reference sequence). The CDR3 protein is CASSQKRTRTDTQYF. The CDR3 DNA reads as TGTGCCAGCAGCCAAAAGCGGACCCGCACAGATACGCAGTATTTT.

This chain uses TRBV2 with TRBJ2-1; D perhaps matches TRBD2 (5 bases). The V and J ends lost 6 bases and 14 bases respectively, with 11 bases between them. Germline loops: CDR1 SNHLY, CDR2 FYNNEI. There are 10 residues in the CDR3. The CDR3 loop is CASRLGAEFF. For the CDR3, the DNA is TGTGCCAGCAGGTTGGGAGCGGAGTTCTTC.

This clone has a handful of counts. The chain has TRBV7-9 and TRBJ1-6; 7 nucleotides match TRBD1. V lost 9 bases and J lost 9; bases outside the gene matches: 11. CDR1 is SEHNR, CDR2 FQNEAQ, per germline (reference sequence). The CDR3 consists of 14 residues. The CDR3 loop is CASTEGAGLSPLHF. The CDR3 nucleotides read TGTGCCAGTACGGAGGGGGCTGGGCTTTCACCCCTCCACTTT.